This T cell receptor beta chain was captured by sequencing in a study of blood T cell repertoires in COVID-19. As for the study in general: Samples representing acute and convalescent COVID-19 were sourced from the United States, Italy and Spain. The cDNA or gDNA used as material had been derived from T cells, B-cell-depleted T cells, or PBMCs.

This CDR3 has 15 amino acids. Per germline, CDR1 SEHNR and CDR2 FQNEAQ (reference sequence). V gave up 6 bases and J gave up 5 bases; unmatched junction bases: 10. Per the original methods: Amplification of reference gene primers provided the estimated nucleated cell counts. TCRdb keeps only in-frame clones here, not all; method: immunoSEQ multiplex PCR. That table is the source of V, J and clone size, and D and trimming were worked out from the DNA. The top ten clones hold 0.8% to 1.3% of a sample with approximately 80,000 clones, about 90% of them seen once. This chain connects TRBV7-9 to TRBJ2-7, with 10 bases aligning to TRBD1. The receptor's source is a woman between 50 and 59 years old in a cohort sampled during active COVID-19. What was sequenced was peripheral blood. The CDR3: CASRVPGTGVHEQYF. The CDR3 region has the DNA TGTGCCAGCAGGGTTCCCGGGACAGGGGTTCACGAGCAGTACTTC.